The 13 T cell receptor beta chains below all came from one sample that was sequenced in a study of T cells in women clearing cervical HPV infection. Generated by immunoSEQ multiplex PCR, the TCRdb table keeps only in-frame clones and is missing some. This table lists about 24,000 clones. Sequencing used blood buffy coat. The receptors derive from a woman between 18 and 69 years old with a cervical HPV16 infection that either progressed to CIN3+ or cleared (not recorded which).

A word on this clone: The read is 3 residues too short to cover the CDR3 end, so that end is filled in from the germline J gene. This chain links TRBV20-1 with TRBJ2-1; TRBD2 aligns across 12 bases. This CDR3 contains 14 residues. From germline, CDR1 is DFQATT and CDR2 SNEGSKA (reference sequence). The V and J ends lost 4 bases and 5 bases, in that order; junction bases with no gene match: 3. The DNA read from the CDR3 is TGCAGTGCTACCGCTAGCGGGGGGGACAATGAG. It encodes CSATASGGDNE. The whole CDR3 protein reads CSATASGGDNEQFF.

As to this clone: Read sequence stops 3 residues before the CDR3 end, and the germline J gene provides the missing end. The chain combines TRBV5-1 with TRBJ1-1; TRBD1 might be the D (6 bases). This CDR3 is 15 amino acids long. The V end was cut by 3 bases, the J end by 5 bases, with 17 bases between. The germline V gene has CDR1 SGHRS and CDR2 YFSETQ. The CDR3 reads CASSSHRDWRTEAFF. CDR3 bases read: TGCGCCAGCAGCTCCCACAGGGATTGGCGAACTGAA.

About this clone: The read ends 3 residues shy of where the CDR3 ends; the end is completed using the germline J gene. V usage is TRBV28 and J usage is TRBJ1-4, with 8 nucleotides matching TRBD1. Germline-derived CDR1 and CDR2 are MDHEN and SYDVKM. V lost 2 bases to trimming and J lost 6 bases; unmatched junction nucleotides: 5. The CDR3 consists of 15 residues. CDR3 region: CASSLLGQAYEKLFF. The sequenced CDR3 bases are TGTGCCAGCAGTTTACTGGGACAGGCTTATGAAAAA.

Regarding this clone: Coverage ceases 3 residues before the CDR3 finishes, and the germline J gene fills in the end. The chain employs TRBV10-2 and TRBJ2-5, with 7 positions matching TRBD1. Per the germline V gene, CDR1 is WSHSY and CDR2 is SAAADI. The CDR3 is 14 amino acids. The V gene end was trimmed by 6 bases and the J gene end by 2 bases; junction bases not matched to a gene: 6. The sequenced part of the CDR3 DNA is TGCGCCAGCAGATCGGGACAGCGACAAGAGACC. Translating it yields CASRSGQRQET. The full CDR3 protein is CASRSGQRQETQYF.

Comment on this clone: The missing CDR3 end, 3 residues past where the read stops, is filled in from the germline J gene. V usage is TRBV20-1 and J usage is TRBJ2-2; no reliable D call. The CDR3 has 14 amino acids. The germline V gene encodes CDR1 DFQATT and CDR2 SNEGSKA (reference sequence). With 3 bases removed from V and 1 base from J, the gap between germline ends came to 9 bases. Partial CDR3 DNA: TGCAGTGCTAGGCGCTTCTTGAACACCGGGGAG. This translates into CSARRFLNTGE. The entire CDR3 sequence reads CSARRFLNTGELFF.

A word on this clone: The read finishes 3 residues shy of the CDR3 end, and the germline J gene is used to complete it. The V gene is TRBV19, the J gene TRBJ1-6, with 10 bases that match TRBD1. Germline values: CDR1 LNHDA, CDR2 SQIVND (reference sequence). The V gene end was trimmed by 4 bases and the J gene end by 10 bases; junction bases not matched to a gene: 7. The CDR3 loop spans 15 amino acids. CDR3 sequence: CASSTGTGEGSPLHF. Partial CDR3 DNA: TGTGCCAGTAGTACCGGGACAGGGGAGGGCTCACCC. Drawing the rest from reference TRBV19 and TRBJ1-6, the complete variable domain is DGGITQSPKYLFRKEGQNVTLSCEQNLNHDAMYWYRQDPGQGLRLIYYSQIVNDFQKGDIAEGYSVSREKKESFPLTVTSAQKNPTAFYLCASSTGTGEGSPLHFGNGTRLTVT.

Note on this clone: The CDR3 end lies 3 residues beyond the end of the read and is filled in from the germline J gene. J is TRBJ1-4 and V is TRBV5-1; D may be TRBD1 (6 bases). Germline CDR1 and CDR2: SGHRS and YFSETQ. The CDR3 is 13 residues long. V was cut by 5 bases and J by 5 bases, with 10 bases left in between. The chain's CDR3 is CASSQRGNEKLFF. The sequenced CDR3 bases are TGCGCCAGCAGTCAGAGGGGGAATGAAAAA.

Comments on this clone: The read finishes 3 residues shy of the CDR3 end, and the germline J gene is used to complete it. This sequence joins TRBV19 and TRBJ2-5; 12 nucleotides align to TRBD2. This CDR3 comprises 18 residues. V shed 5 bases and J 1 base; nucleotides not matched to a gene: 11. Germline V CDR1 and CDR2: LNHDA, SQIVND (reference sequence). The CDR3 DNA, read in part, is TGTGCCAGTAGTCCGCCCCCCTCTAGCGGGGGGGCCCAAGAGACC. Translating gives CASSPPPSSGGAQET. The whole CDR3 is CASSPPPSSGGAQETQYF.

A word on this clone: The CDR3 goes on 3 residues after the read ends, and that part is filled in from the germline J gene. The rearrangement uses TRBV6-4 and TRBJ1-2; 12 positions match TRBD1. The CDR3 consists of 15 residues. V dropped 6 bases and J dropped 4; count of bases not matched to a gene: 6. CDR1 and CDR2 from the germline V gene are MRHNA and SNTAGT. The DNA read from the CDR3 is TGTGCCAGCAGCGGGACAGGGGGCGCTGGCTATGGC. This codes for CASSGTGGAGYG. The whole CDR3 is CASSGTGGAGYGYTF.

About this clone itself: The CDR3 extends 3 residues past the end of the read, so its final part is completed from the germline J gene. The rearrangement uses TRBV10-3 and TRBJ2-1, with 9 bases matching TRBD2. The CDR3 is 17 residues long. V dropped 4 bases and J dropped 4; count of bases not matched to a gene: 11. CDR1 and CDR2 (germline): ENHRY, SYGVKD. The CDR3 sequence is CAISGGTSTTTYNEQFF. Partial CDR3 DNA: TGTGCCATCAGTGGCGGGACTAGCACGACGACATACAATGAG.

About this clone itself: The sequence runs out 3 residues before the end of the CDR3; the remainder is reconstructed from the germline J gene. The chain recombines TRBV6-1 with TRBJ2-1; TRBD1 agrees at 7 bases. Germline V lookup: CDR1 MNHNS, CDR2 SASEGT. The CDR3 is 17 amino acids. Unmatched junction bases numbered 14, after V lost 0 bases and J lost 9 bases. The CDR3 bases that were read are TGTGCCAGCAGTGAAGCGGCAGGACAGGTTGGGGTCGGTGAG. It yields the protein CASSEAAGQVGVGE. The entire CDR3 protein is CASSEAAGQVGVGEQFF.

Remarks on this clone: The read terminates 3 residues ahead of where the CDR3 ends, so the germline J gene completes it. In the same sample, other DNA sequences code for this CDR3. This chain connects TRBV20-1 to TRBJ2-5; D unresolved. Germline V gene data show CDR1 as DFQATT and CDR2 as SNEGSKA (reference sequence). V was pared by 2 bases and J by 5 bases, with 6 bases between. The CDR3 has 11 residues. CDR3 sequence: CSARIAETQYF. The covered CDR3 bases are TGCAGTGCTAGAATCGCGGAGACC.

Regarding this clone: Coverage ceases 3 residues before the CDR3 finishes, and the germline J gene fills in the end. This chain links TRBV7-9 with TRBJ1-2; D ambiguous. The CDR3 runs to 14 residues. Germline V gene data show CDR1 as SEHNR and CDR2 as FQNEAQ (reference sequence). Partial CDR3 DNA: TGTGCCAGCAGAATGTTGGAATTGGGCAATGAC. This gives the protein CASRMLELGND. The full CDR3 sequence reads CASRMLELGNDYTF.